This T cell receptor (beta chain) was found in a study of blood T cell repertoires in COVID-19. Study-level information: Collection of acute and convalescent COVID-19 samples took place in the United States, Italy and Spain. T cells, B-cell-depleted T cells, or PBMCs provided the cDNA or gDNA that served as material.

Study processing details: Reference gene primer amplification yielded estimated nucleated cell counts. Generated by immunoSEQ multiplex PCR, the TCRdb table keeps only in-frame clones and is missing some. Clonal size and the V and J genes are those of that table, whereas D and trimming came from the DNA. The repertoire holds roughly 80,000 clones, with 88% as singletons. Material: peripheral blood. The TCR originated in a woman older than 75 with acute or convalescent COVID-19.

The CDR3 sequence: CASSADRGPTGELFF. DNA of the CDR3: TGTGCCAGCAGCGCCGACAGGGGGCCAACCGGGGAGCTGTTTTTT. J is TRBJ2-2 and V is TRBV5-4; TRBD1 matches at 10 bases. After removal of 4 bases from V and 5 bases from J, the junction contained 5 bases not matched to a gene. CDR1 and CDR2 (germline): SGHNT, YYREEE (reference sequence). This CDR3 has 15 amino acids.